This T cell receptor beta chain was identified during a study of T-cell reconstitution after alpha-beta-depleted transplantation in children. General study results and limits: A year post-transplant, T-cell counts and diversity derived mostly from newly produced T cells. High day-60 TCRbeta diversity in some patients came from surviving recipient T cells and thymic progenitors.

This clonotype has a handful of counts. Its target is unknown. TCRbeta library construction was performed incorporating unique molecular identifiers. One entry per CDR3 protein, called by TCRdb with MiXCR from the PCR reads. The sample carries 330,000 or so distinct CDR3 sequences, approximately 7.3% recorded once. V was shortened by 8 bases and J by 0 bases, with 19 bases between the two germline ends. The CDR3 is 17 residues long. V is TRBV12-3 or TRBV12-4 and J is TRBJ1-4; D unresolved. The clonotype originates from a female patient aged 2 to 10 who had a stem cell transplant for Fanconi anemia, so the T cells may come from the graft donor. The input for sequencing was peripheral blood, taken 360 days after TCRalphabeta/CD19-depleted stem cell transplant. The CDR3 DNA reads TGTGCCAGCTCCTACGGTACAGTACTTGCAACTAATGAAAAACTGTTTTTT. Translation: CASSYGTVLATNEKLFF.